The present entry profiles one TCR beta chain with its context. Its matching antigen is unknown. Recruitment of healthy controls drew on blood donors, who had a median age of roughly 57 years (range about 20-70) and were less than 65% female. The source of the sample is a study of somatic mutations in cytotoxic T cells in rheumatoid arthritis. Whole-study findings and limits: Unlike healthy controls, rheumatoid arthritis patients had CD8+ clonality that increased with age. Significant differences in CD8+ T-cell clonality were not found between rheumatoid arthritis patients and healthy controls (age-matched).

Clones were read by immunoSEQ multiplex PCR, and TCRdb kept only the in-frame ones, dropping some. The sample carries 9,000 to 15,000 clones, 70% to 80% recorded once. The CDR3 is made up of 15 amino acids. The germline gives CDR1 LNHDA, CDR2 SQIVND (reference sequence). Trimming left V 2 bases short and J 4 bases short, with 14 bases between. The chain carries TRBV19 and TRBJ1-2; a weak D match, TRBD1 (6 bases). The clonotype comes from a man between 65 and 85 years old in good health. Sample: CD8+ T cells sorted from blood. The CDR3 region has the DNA TGTGCCAGTAGTATATTCTCAGGACAGTCCTATGGCTACACCTTC. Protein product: CASSIFSGQSYGYTF.